These T cell receptor beta chains were read from a single sample in a study of T cell responses to AZD1222 COVID-19 vaccine. Measured with immunoSEQ multiplex PCR; TCRdb has only the in-frame clones, and not every one. Among approximately 110,000 clones, just over 85% were seen once, and the ten largest hold 6% to 8%. The sample here was peripheral blood, taken on day 0 of AZD1222 vaccination. These receptors were taken from an adult in good health. CDR3s include the opening cysteine and the closing phenylalanine or tryptophan. D genes are given only for firm matches. The size entry is marked missing in some rows and otherwise reads once, few, many or a size class.

j_gene | v_gene | abundance | d_gene | CDR3nt | CDR3aa
TRBJ2-1 | TRBV18 | NA | NA | TGTGCCAGCTCAAAAGGGATCCTTGGGGATGAGCAGTTCTTC | CASSKGILGDEQFF
TRBJ1-2 | TRBV2 | NA | NA | TGTGCCAGCAGTGAAGGCGGCAGGGAAGGCTATGGCTACACCTTC | CASSEGGREGYGYTF
TRBJ2-6 | TRBV5-4 | NA | NA | TGTGCCAGCAGCAAAGTGGGCTCTGGGGCCAACGTCCTGACTTTC | CASSKVGSGANVLTF
TRBJ2-5 | TRBV6-1 | NA | NA | TGTGCCAGCAGTGAAGCACGGCCTGTCCAAGAGACCCAGTACTTC | CASSEARPVQETQYF
TRBJ2-2 | TRBV2 | few | TRBD2 | TGTGCCAGCAGCGCAGGTTCCGGACTAGACCACACCGGGGAGCTGTTTTTT | CASSAGSGLDHTGELFF
TRBJ2-7 | TRBV19 | NA | NA | TGTGCCAGTAGTATTCCCCGGGACGGAGGCGACGAGCAGTACTTC | CASSIPRDGGDEQYF
TRBJ2-3 | TRBV18 | NA | NA | TGTGCCAGCTCACGTGAACTAGCACAAACCACAGATACGCAGTATTTT | CASSRELAQTTDTQYF
TRBJ2-3 | TRBV9 | once | NA | TGTGCCAGCAGCCCCTCCGGGTCCGCCAGTTGGATAACGCAGTATTTT | CASSPSGSASWITQYF
TRBJ2-1 | TRBV7-2 | few | NA | TGTGCCACGGGACCGGAGTACAATGAGCAGTTCTTC | CATGPEYNEQFF
TRBJ2-1 | TRBV12-3/TRBV12-4 | NA | NA | TGTGCCAGCAGTTTGGAGCCATATAATGAGCAGTTCTTC | CASSLEPYNEQFF